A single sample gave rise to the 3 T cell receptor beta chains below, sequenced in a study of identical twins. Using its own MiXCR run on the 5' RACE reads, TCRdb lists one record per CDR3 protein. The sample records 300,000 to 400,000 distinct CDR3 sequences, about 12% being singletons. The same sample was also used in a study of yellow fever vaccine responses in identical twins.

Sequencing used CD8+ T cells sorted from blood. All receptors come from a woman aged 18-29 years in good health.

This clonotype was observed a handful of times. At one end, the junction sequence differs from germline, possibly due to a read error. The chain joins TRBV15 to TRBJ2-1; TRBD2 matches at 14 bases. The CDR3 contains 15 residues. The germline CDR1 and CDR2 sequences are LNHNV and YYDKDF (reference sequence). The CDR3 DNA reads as TGTGCCACCAGCGGAGACAGGACTAGCGGGAGGATTCTGTTCTTC. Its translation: CATSGDRTSGRILFF.

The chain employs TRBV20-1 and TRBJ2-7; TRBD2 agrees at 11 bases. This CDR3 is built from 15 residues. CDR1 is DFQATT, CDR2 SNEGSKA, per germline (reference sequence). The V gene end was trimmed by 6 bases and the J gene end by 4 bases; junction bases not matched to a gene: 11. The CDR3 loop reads CSASEWLAGGYEQYF. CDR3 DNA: TGCAGTGCCTCAGAGTGGCTAGCGGGAGGTTACGAGCAGTACTTC.

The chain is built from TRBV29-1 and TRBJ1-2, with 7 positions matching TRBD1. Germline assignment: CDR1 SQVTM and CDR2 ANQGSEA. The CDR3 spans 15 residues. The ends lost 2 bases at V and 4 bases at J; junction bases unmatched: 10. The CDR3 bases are TGCAGCGTTGAATTCCTGGCAAGGACAGGCTATGGCTACACCTTC. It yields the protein CSVEFLARTGYGYTF. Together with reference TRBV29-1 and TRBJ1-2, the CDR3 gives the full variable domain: SAVISQKPSRDICQRGTSLTIQCQVDSQVTMMFWYRQQPGQSLTLIATANQGSEATYESGFVIDKFPISRPNLTFSTLTVSNMSPEDSSIYLCSVEFLARTGYGYTFGSGTRLTVV.